This TCR beta chain was identified during a study of CXCR3-negative and CXCR3-positive naive CD8 T cells. Study observations and caveats: High diversity, comparable across both naive subsets, contrasted with much lower diversity in memory CD8+ cells. Whereas memory cells differed, naive CXCR3-negative and CXCR3-positive cells shared similar TRBV-TRBJ usage. A higher hydrophobicity marked the TRB CDR3s of CXCR3-positive naive cells versus CXCR3-negative naive cells.

With regard to this clonotype: Its specificity is unknown.

CD45RO-CCR7+CD27+CD95- was the phenotype of naive CD8+ T cells. There are 15 residues in the CDR3. CDR1 is LNHNV and CDR2 is YYDKDF in the germline V gene (reference sequence). The method, 5' RACE with UMI labels, was used to prepare the TRB cDNA libraries. For each CDR3 protein, TCRdb gives one entry from its re-call of the 5' RACE reads, without DNA. This sample carries some 60,000 distinct CDR3 sequences, with less than 0.65% going to the ten biggest clones. The chain is built from TRBV15 and TRBJ1-5. This clonotype originated in a human donor in good health. Some clones in this sample may be carry-over from other donors' samples. Material for sequencing was naive CXCR3+ CD8+ T cells from blood. As to subset: CD45RO-CCR7+CD27+CD95- naive CD8+ T cells expressing CXCR3 (TNR3+). This chain's CDR3 is CATSREWAVNQPQHF.